Presented here are 11 T cell receptor beta chains from one specimen sequenced in a study of beta chain features in type 1 diabetes. The whole isolated RNA underwent reverse transcription, so sequencing captured expressed TCRB transcripts. This table comes from immunoSEQ multiplex PCR, and its TCRdb copy is limited to in-frame clones, with some not included. The sample yields around 58,000 clones, approximately 59% seen once. Sequencing was carried out using Tregs from blood. These receptor sequences come from a woman aged 18-30 years in good health.

This clone occurred a few times. The V gene is TRBV7-9, the J gene TRBJ1-2; D not resolved. There are 14 residues in the CDR3. The V gene lost 1 base and the J gene lost 4 bases, with 10 bases spanning the gap. Germline V lookup: CDR1 SEHNR, CDR2 FQNEAQ (reference sequence). The DNA of the CDR3 is TGTGCCAGCAGCTTAGAACCGACTATCTATGGCTACACCTTC. Translated, it gives CASSLEPTIYGYTF. Full variable domain (missing parts from reference TRBV7-9 and TRBJ1-2): DTGVSQNPRHKITKRGQNVTFRCDPISEHNRLYWYRQTLGQGPEFLTYFQNEAQLEKSRLLSDRFSAERPKGSFSTLEIQRTEQGDSAMYLCASSLEPTIYGYTFGSGTRLTVV.

This chain uses TRBV7-9 with TRBJ2-7; D unresolved. Germline V CDR1 and CDR2: SEHNR, FQNEAQ (reference sequence). The V end lost 1 base, the J end lost 1 base, and 5 bases lay between the germline ends. The CDR3 has 13 residues. CDR3 protein: CASSLDWSYEQYF. CDR3 nucleotide sequence: TGTGCCAGCAGCTTAGACTGGTCCTACGAGCAGTACTTC.

The chain carries TRBV4-1 and TRBJ2-1; maybe TRBD1 (6 bases). The CDR3 is 16 amino acids. V lost 2 bases to trimming and J lost 7 bases, with 18 bases between them. CDR1 is MGHRA and CDR2 is YSYEKL in the germline V gene. CDR3 DNA: TGCGCCAGCAGCCAACAACGTTATCCTAGGGGGAATGAGCAGTTCTTC. As protein: CASSQQRYPRGNEQFF.

The table lists this clone with a few counts. The identical CDR3 is also encoded by other nucleotide sequences in the sample. The CDR3 bases are TGTGCCAGCAGCCTCACTAGCGGGAGGGAGACCCAGTACTTC. This gives the protein CASSLTSGRETQYF. The chain joins TRBV7-9 to TRBJ2-5; 12 nucleotides agree with TRBD2. CDR1 is SEHNR, CDR2 FQNEAQ, per germline (reference sequence). Germline trimming cut 5 bases from V and 5 bases from J; bases unmatched to any gene: 3. This CDR3 spans 14 amino acids.

Only a few counts were recorded for this clone. The rearrangement joins TRBV18 to TRBJ1-3; TRBD1 matches at 7 bases. This CDR3 is built from 15 residues. The ends lost 2 bases at V and 0 bases at J; junction bases unmatched: 1. The germline V gene encodes CDR1 KGHSH and CDR2 LQKENI. The CDR3 DNA follows: TGTGCCAGCTCACCAACAGGGGCCTCTGGAAACACCATATATTTT. Its translation is CASSPTGASGNTIYF.

The chain carries TRBV7-8 and TRBJ2-7, with 12 bases aligning to TRBD2. There are 19 residues in the CDR3. Germline CDR1 is SGHVS and CDR2 is FQNEAQ. V shed 7 bases, J shed 7 bases, and the junction held 23 bases outside the gene matches. The CDR3 DNA reads as TGTGCCAGCACCTCAGGGGGGCAGGGAAGAACTAGCGGGAGGAGGGAGCAGTACTTC. This encodes CASTSGGQGRTSGRREQYF.

This chain connects TRBV1 to TRBJ1-1. TRBV1 constitutes a pseudogene. The CDR3 is made up of 16 amino acids. CDR3 nucleotides: TGCACCAGCAGCCAAGGCGAAGCCCCCTTGAACACTGAAGCTTTCTTT. Its protein is CTSSQGEAPLNTEAFF.

This clone was counted a single time. This chain joins TRBV9 and TRBJ2-3; 11 nucleotides match TRBD2. This CDR3 spans 18 amino acids. The trim removed 3 bases at V and 4 bases at J, leaving 13 bases unmatched. The germline CDR1 and CDR2 sequences are SGDLS and YYNGEE. CDR3 bases: TGTGCCAGCAGCGCTCACTTACTAGCGGGGGTTGGATCAGATACGCAGTATTTT. As protein: CASSAHLLAGVGSDTQYF.

The rearrangement links TRBV6-5 to TRBJ2-5, with D maybe TRBD1 (6 bases). The last part of the DNA fits TRBJ2-7 better; the J call may be wrong. Germline CDR1 reads MNHEY; CDR2 reads SVGAGI. This CDR3 contains 12 residues. The CDR3 coding sequence is TGTGCCACCAGGGACACCTCCTACGAGCAGTACTTC. Its protein product is CATRDTSYEQYF.

The chain links TRBV9 to TRBJ1-1; 8 nucleotides align to TRBD1. This CDR3 has 14 amino acids. J was trimmed by 0 bases and V by 3 bases; bases with no gene match: 1. Germline V CDR1 and CDR2: SGDLS, YYNGEE. In DNA form, the CDR3 reads TGTGCCAGCAGCGGACAGGGGATGAACACTGAAGCTTTCTTT. Protein product: CASSGQGMNTEAFF. Filled out from reference TRBV9 and TRBJ1-1, the complete variable domain reads DSGVTQTPKHLITATGQRVTLRCSPRSGDLSVYWYQQSLDQGLQFLIQYYNGEERAKGNILERFSAQQFPDLHSELNLSSLELGDSALYFCASSGQGMNTEAFFGQGTRLTVV.

The chain couples TRBV10-3 to TRBJ2-5; 7 nucleotides line up with TRBD2. Germline CDR1 and CDR2: ENHRY and SYGVKD. The CDR3 extends over 15 amino acids. After removal of 4 bases from V and 2 bases from J, the junction contained 7 bases not matched to a gene. For the CDR3, the DNA is TGTGCCATCAGTGTCCTAGCGGAGGCTCAAGAGACCCAGTACTTC. Protein product: CAISVLAEAQETQYF.